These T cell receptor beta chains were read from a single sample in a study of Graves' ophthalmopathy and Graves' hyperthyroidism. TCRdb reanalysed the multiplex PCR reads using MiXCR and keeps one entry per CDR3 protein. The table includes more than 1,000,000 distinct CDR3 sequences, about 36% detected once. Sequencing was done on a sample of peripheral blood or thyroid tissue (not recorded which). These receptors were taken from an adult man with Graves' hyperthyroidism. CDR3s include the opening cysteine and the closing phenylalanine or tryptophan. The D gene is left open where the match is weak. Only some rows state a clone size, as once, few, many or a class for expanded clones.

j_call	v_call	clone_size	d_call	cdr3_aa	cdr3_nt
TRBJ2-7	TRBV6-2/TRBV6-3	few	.	CASSYVGQSSYEQYF	TGTGCCAGCAGTTACGTGGGGCAGAGCTCCTACGAGCAGTACTTC
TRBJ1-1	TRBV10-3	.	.	CAISNREGSNTEAFF	TGTGCCATCAGTAACAGGGAGGGCTCGAACACTGAAGCTTTCTTT
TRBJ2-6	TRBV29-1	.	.	CSVVGQSSGANVLTF	TGCAGCGTAGTTGGACAGAGCTCTGGGGCCAACGTCCTGACTTTC
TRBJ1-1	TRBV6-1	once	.	CASSGHSEAFF	TGTGCCAGCAGTGGACACTCGGAAGCTTTCTTT
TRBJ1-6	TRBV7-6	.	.	CASSSGADYNSPLHF	TGTGCCAGCAGCTCCGGGGCAGATTATAATTCACCCCTCCACTTT
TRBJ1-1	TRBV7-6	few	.	CASSSTSGNTEAFF	TGTGCCAGCAGCTCGACTAGCGGGAACACTGAAGCTTTCTTT
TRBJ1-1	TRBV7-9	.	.	CASSNTRTRGSAEAFF	TGTGCCAGCAGCAATACCCGGACGAGGGGGAGCGCTGAAGCTTTCTTT
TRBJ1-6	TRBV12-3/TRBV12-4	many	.	CASRDGNSPLHF	TGTGCCAGCCGGGACGGGAATTCACCCCTCCACTTT
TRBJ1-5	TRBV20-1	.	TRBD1	CSASDGTAGQPQHF	TGCAGTGCTAGCGACGGGACAGCGGGACAGCCCCAGCATTTT
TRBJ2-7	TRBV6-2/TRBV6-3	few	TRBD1	CASSYSRDRGRNEQYF	TGTGCCAGCAGTTACTCGCGGGACAGGGGGAGAAACGAGCAGTACTTC
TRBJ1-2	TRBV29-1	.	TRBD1	CSVGTGGTTLYGYTF	TGCAGCGTTGGGACAGGGGGTACGACTCTATATGGCTACACCTTC
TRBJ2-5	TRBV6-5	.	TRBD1	CASRSGQGFRETQYF	TGTGCCAGCAGATCTGGACAGGGCTTCAGGGAGACCCAGTACTTC
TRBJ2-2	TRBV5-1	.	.	CASSLSGSSTGELFF	TGCGCCAGCAGCTTATCAGGGTCCAGCACCGGGGAGCTGTTTTTT
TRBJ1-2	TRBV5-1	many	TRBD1	CASSPEWDRVVGYTF	TGCGCCAGCAGCCCGGAATGGGACAGGGTGGTTGGCTACACCTTC
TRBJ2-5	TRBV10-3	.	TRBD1	CAIRDSGFPGQGKLYQETQYF	TGTGCCATCAGGGACTCAGGCTTTCCGGGACAGGGTAAACTGTACCAAGAGACCCAGTACTTC
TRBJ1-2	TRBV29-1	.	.	CSAKTGGGYTF	TGCAGCGCAAAGACAGGAGGGGGCTACACCTTC
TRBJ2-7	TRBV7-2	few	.	CASQQGARSNEQYF	TGTGCCAGCCAACAAGGGGCGCGGTCGAACGAGCAGTACTTC
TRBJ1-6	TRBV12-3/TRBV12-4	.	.	CASRDARDNSPLHF	TGTGCCAGCAGGGACGCCAGGGACAATTCACCCCTCCACTTT
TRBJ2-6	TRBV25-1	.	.	CASSDNTGDGANVLTF	TGTGCCAGCAGTGACAATACGGGGGATGGGGCCAACGTCCTGACTTTC
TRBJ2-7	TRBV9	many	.	CASSGERSSYEQYF	TGTGCCAGCAGCGGCGAAAGGAGCTCCTACGAGCAGTACTTC
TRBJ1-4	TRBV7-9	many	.	CASSLVGLRRKLFF	TGTGCCAGCAGCTTAGTTGGGTTGCGAAGAAAACTGTTTTTT
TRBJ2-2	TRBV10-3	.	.	CATMTGTGELFF	TGTGCCACCATGACAGGTACCGGGGAGCTGTTTTTT
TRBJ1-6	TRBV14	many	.	CASSPLSLTRGRDSPLHF	TGTGCCAGCAGCCCCCTGTCCCTAACACGTGGAAGGGACTCACCCCTCCACTTT
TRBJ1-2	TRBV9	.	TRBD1	CASAWTGGNYGYTF	TGTGCCAGCGCCTGGACAGGGGGTAACTATGGCTACACCTTC
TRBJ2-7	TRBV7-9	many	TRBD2	CASSPGLPDYEQYF	TGTGCCAGCAGCCCGGGACTACCGGACTACGAGCAGTACTTC
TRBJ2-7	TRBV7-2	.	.	CASGPLEQYF	TGTGCCAGCGGACCACTCGAGCAGTACTTC
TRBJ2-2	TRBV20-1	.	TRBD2	CSASGTSGSYTGELFF	TGCAGTGCTTCCGGGACTAGCGGTTCTTACACCGGGGAGCTGTTTTTT
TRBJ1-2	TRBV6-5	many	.	CASRSTGTYGYTF	TGTGCCAGCAGGTCCACAGGGACATATGGCTACACCTTC
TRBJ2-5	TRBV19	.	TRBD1	CASRQGALSGETQYF	TGTGCCAGTAGACAGGGGGCGCTTTCGGGAGAGACCCAGTACTTC
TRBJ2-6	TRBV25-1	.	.	CASNGGGANALTF	TGTGCCAGCAACGGTGGTGGGGCCAACGCCCTGACTTTC
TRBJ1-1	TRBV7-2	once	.	CASSLIVGRGLNTEAFF	TGTGCCAGCAGCTTAATCGTAGGAAGGGGCCTGAACACTGAAGCTTTCTTT
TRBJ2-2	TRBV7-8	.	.	CASSLIGQENTGELFF	TGTGCCAGCAGCTTAATCGGTCAGGAAAACACCGGGGAGCTGTTTTTT
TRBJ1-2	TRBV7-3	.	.	CASSLTAQGFGGYTF	TGTGCCAGCAGCTTAACGGCTCAGGGATTTGGTGGCTACACCTTC
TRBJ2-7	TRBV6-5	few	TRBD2	CASTPTGLAGDEQYF	TGTGCCAGCACACCAACCGGACTAGCGGGAGACGAGCAGTACTTC
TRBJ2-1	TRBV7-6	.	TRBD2	CASSPGLASNEQFF	TGTGCCAGCAGCCCCGGACTAGCTTCCAATGAGCAGTTCTTC
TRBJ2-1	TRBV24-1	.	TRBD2	CATSGRGREVDNEQFF	TGTGCCACCAGTGGCCGCGGGCGGGAGGTCGACAATGAGCAGTTCTTC
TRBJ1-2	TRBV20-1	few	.	CRAGGMANYGYTF	TGCAGGGCGGGGGGCATGGCTAACTATGGCTACACCTTC
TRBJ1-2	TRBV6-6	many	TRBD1	CATSRPGQGSYTF	TGTGCCACCTCTCGGCCGGGACAGGGGAGCTACACCTTC
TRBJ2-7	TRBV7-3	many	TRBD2	CASSLMVAGANEQYF	TGTGCCAGCAGCTTAATGGTAGCGGGAGCGAATGAGCAGTACTTC
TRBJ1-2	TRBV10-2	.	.	CASSQDRENNYSYTF	TGCGCCAGCAGCCAAGATCGGGAGAATAACTATAGCTACACCTTC
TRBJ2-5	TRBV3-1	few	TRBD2	CASSQGRGAGVQETQYF	TGTGCCAGCAGCCAAGGGCGAGGAGCGGGAGTGCAAGAGACCCAGTACTTC
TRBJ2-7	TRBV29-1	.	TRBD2	CSSYSKLAGSYEQYF	TGCAGCAGTTACTCGAAACTAGCGGGCTCCTACGAGCAGTACTTC
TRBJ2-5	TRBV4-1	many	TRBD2	CASSQDSLAGGETQYF	TGCGCCAGCAGCCAAGATTCACTAGCGGGAGGGGAGACCCAGTACTTC
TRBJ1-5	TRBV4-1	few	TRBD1	CASSQGAGGQPQHF	TGCGCCAGCAGCCAAGGGGCAGGGGGCCAGCCCCAGCATTTT
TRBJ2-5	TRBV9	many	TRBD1	CASSIRTGDGETQYF	TGTGCCAGCAGCATTAGGACAGGGGACGGTGAGACCCAGTACTTC
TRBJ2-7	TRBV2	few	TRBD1	CASSTTGHHGQYF	TGTGCCAGCAGCACGACAGGGCATCACGGGCAGTACTTC
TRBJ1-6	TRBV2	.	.	CASSDDSWDVSPLHF	TGTGCCAGCAGTGACGACAGTTGGGATGTGTCACCCCTCCACTTT
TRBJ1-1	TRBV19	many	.	CASSYRAENTEAFF	TGTGCCAGTAGCTACCGGGCAGAGAACACTGAAGCTTTCTTT
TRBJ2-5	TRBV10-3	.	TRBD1	CAINTGAQYF	TGTGCCATCAATACAGGGGCCCAGTACTTC
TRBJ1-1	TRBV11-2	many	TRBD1	CASLGQGDTEAFF	TGTGCCAGCCTGGGACAGGGGGACACTGAAGCTTTCTTT
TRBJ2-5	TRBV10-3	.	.	CAISESGQGFGGETQYF	TGTGCCATCAGTGAGTCGGGCCAGGGGTTTGGAGGAGAGACCCAGTACTTC
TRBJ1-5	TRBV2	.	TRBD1	CASSWDRAQPQHF	TGTGCCAGCAGTTGGGACAGGGCTCAGCCCCAGCATTTT
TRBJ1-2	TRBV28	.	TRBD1	CASVTGTGNYGYTF	TGTGCCAGCGTTACCGGGACAGGGAACTATGGCTACACCTTC
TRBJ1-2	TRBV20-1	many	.	CSARVGSRPSGYTF	TGCAGTGCTAGAGTCGGTTCTCGGCCCTCTGGCTACACCTTC
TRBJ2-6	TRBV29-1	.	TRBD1	CSYRPTGGKGMAF	TGCAGCTACAGACCGACAGGGGGCAAGGGTATGGCTTTC
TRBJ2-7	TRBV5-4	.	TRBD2	CASSWRAGGSYEQYF	TGTGCCAGCAGCTGGCGAGCGGGGGGCTCCTACGAGCAGTACTTC
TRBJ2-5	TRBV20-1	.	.	CSKTGEGNQETQYF	TGCAGTAAGACAGGTGAAGGGAACCAAGAGACCCAGTACTTC
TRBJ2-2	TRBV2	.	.	CASRDQQNTGELLF	TGTGCCAGCAGGGACCAACAAAACACCGGGGAGCTGCTTTTT